Listed here are 19 T cell receptor beta chains from one sample, sequenced in a study of T cells after yellow fever vaccination (dated by TCRdb to about 2019). Receptors were amplified or captured by 5' RACE. Data came from an Illumina NovaSeq 6000. TCRdb trimmed public reads at Q25 via fastp, called clones via MiXCR and kept in-frame beta chains. One record per CDR3 amino acid sequence lists the most common genes and DNA. The sample table lists 300,000 to 400,000 distinct CDR3 sequences, approximately 12% of them with a count of one. The ten largest clones take up 3% to 4% of the sample. The meaning of the sample's treatment or condition label: live attenuated yellow fever vaccine strain. The sample here was CD4+ T cells sorted from PBMCs, taken 45 days after the yellow fever booster vaccination. The receptors here all came from a man between 18 and 29 years old who received the YFV17D yellow fever vaccine.

This clonotype has just a few counts. V gene TRBV7-2 combines with J gene TRBJ2-3; possibly TRBD2 for D (6 bases). The V end was cut by 4 bases, the J end by 8 bases, with 10 bases between. Germline values: CDR1 SGHTA, CDR2 FQGNSA. CDR3 size: 12 residues. CDR3 protein: CASSSRGSTQYF. The CDR3 region has the DNA TGTGCCAGCAGCTCCCGGGGGTCTACGCAGTATTTT.

This clonotype was seen a handful of times. V usage is TRBV5-4 and J usage is TRBJ2-5; D remains ambiguous. Germline V gene data show CDR1 as SGHNT and CDR2 as YYREEE (reference sequence). The CDR3 totals 14 residues. The V end was cut by 1 base, the J end by 5 bases, with 12 bases between. The CDR3 nucleotides are TGTGCCAGCAGCTTGCTTAAGGTCGCGGAGACCCAGTACTTC. Its translation: CASSLLKVAETQYF.

This clonotype has only a few counts. The rearrangement joins TRBV30 to TRBJ2-3, with 7 positions matching TRBD2. The junction had 3 bases not matched to a gene; V was cut back by 0 bases and J by 6 bases. In germline, CDR1 is GTSNPN, CDR2 SVGIG (reference sequence). CDR3 length: 13 residues. The CDR3 reads CAWSVAGLDTQYF. CDR3 bases: TGTGCCTGGAGTGTAGCGGGGCTGGATACGCAGTATTTT.

This clonotype showed up many times. The chain employs TRBV30 and TRBJ1-2; no definite D call. V was pared by 4 bases and J by 4 bases, with 13 bases between. This CDR3 is 13 amino acids long. Germline loops: CDR1 GTSNPN, CDR2 SVGIG (reference sequence). CDR3 amino acids: CAWKRDRPYGYTF. The CDR3, as DNA: TGTGCCTGGAAACGAGACCGCCCCTATGGCTACACCTTC.

The chain is built from TRBV5-1 and TRBJ1-6; D not resolved. The V end was cut by 0 bases, the J end by 3 bases, with 13 bases between. Germline V gives CDR1 SGHRS, CDR2 YFSETQ. The CDR3 contains 17 residues. CDR3 amino acids: CASSLDGASDYNSPLHF. In nucleotides, the CDR3 is TGCGCCAGCAGCTTGGATGGAGCTTCCGACTATAATTCACCCCTCCACTTT. Full variable domain (rest looked up from reference TRBV5-1 and TRBJ1-6): KAGVTQTPRYLIKTRGQQVTLSCSPISGHRSVSWYQQTPGQGLQFLFEYFSETQRNKGNFPGRFSGRQFSNSRSEMNVSTLELGDSALYLCASSLDGASDYNSPLHFGNGTRLTVT.

The table lists this clonotype with a few counts. This rearrangement joins TRBV4-1 to TRBJ2-5; TRBD2 matches 9 bases. Trimming removed 1 base from V and 1 base from J; junction bases left unmatched: 7. The CDR3 runs to 17 residues. The germline V gene has CDR1 MGHRA and CDR2 YSYEKL. The CDR3: CASSQGIKRGAQETQYF. The DNA for the CDR3 is TGCGCCAGCAGCCAAGGCATCAAGCGGGGGGCCCAAGAGACCCAGTACTTC.

This clonotype was counted between two and nine times. The chain joins TRBV6-5 to TRBJ2-2; 8 bases agree with TRBD1. This CDR3 contains 15 residues. CDR1 MNHEY and CDR2 SVGAGI come from the germline V gene. The V segment lost 5 bases and the J segment 4 bases; nucleotides outside the gene matches: 6. CDR3 DNA sequence: TGTGCCAGCAGTGGGGACAGGCTGATCACCGGGGAGCTGTTTTTT. Translated: CASSGDRLITGELFF.

This clonotype was counted between two and nine times. This sequence joins TRBV20-1 and TRBJ2-7, with D perhaps TRBD2 (5 bases). Germline assignment: CDR1 DFQATT and CDR2 SNEGSKA (reference sequence). The CDR3 consists of 13 residues. The V and J ends lost 5 bases and 7 bases respectively, with 18 bases between them. DNA of the CDR3: TGCAGTGCTTTCCGGGCCGAGGGAATGGAGCAGTACTTC. Residues: CSAFRAEGMEQYF.

This clonotype was counted ten times or more. The chain employs TRBV12-3 or TRBV12-4 and TRBJ2-7; 10 bases are a match to TRBD2. Unmatched junction bases numbered 6, after V lost 5 bases and J lost 2 bases. The CDR3 has 15 residues. The CDR3, as DNA: TGTGCCAGCAGTCAACTAGCGGGGAGAACCTACGAGCAGTACTTC. The encoded protein is CASSQLAGRTYEQYF.

This clonotype was seen many times. The chain couples TRBV5-1 to TRBJ2-1; 8 nucleotides line up with TRBD2. The ends lost 4 bases at V and 8 bases at J; junction bases unmatched: 14. CDR1 is SGHRS, CDR2 YFSETQ, per germline. The CDR3 contains 16 residues. The CDR3 region is CASSAGLAGGRDEQFF. The CDR3 DNA reads as TGCGCCAGCAGCGCAGGACTAGCCGGGGGTCGGGATGAGCAGTTCTTC.

The chain couples TRBV14 to TRBJ2-5; D remains unclear. The CDR3 is 13 residues long. From germline, CDR1 is SGHDN and CDR2 FVKESK. Deletions cut 1 base from V and 3 bases from J, with 6 bases between. The CDR3 DNA reads as TGTGCCAGCAGCCAAGCTCCCAAAGAGACCCAGTACTTC. This encodes CASSQAPKETQYF.

This clonotype was detected ten times or more. The V call is TRBV19, the J call TRBJ1-1; perhaps TRBD1 as D (6 bases). The V end lost 7 bases, the J end lost 12 bases, and 21 bases lay between the germline ends. CDR3 length: 13 amino acids. Germline assignment: CDR1 LNHDA and CDR2 SQIVND (reference sequence). The CDR3 nucleotides read TGTGCCAGTACCCGGAGGAGGGGGTTAGGAACTTTCTTT. As protein: CASTRRRGLGTFF.

This clonotype came up many times. This chain joins TRBV24-1 and TRBJ2-1; 9 positions match TRBD1. The germline V gene encodes CDR1 KGHDR and CDR2 SFDVKD. The CDR3 spans 16 residues. The trim removed 4 bases at V and 8 bases at J, leaving 11 bases unmatched. CDR3 loop: CATSETGTGSFDEQFF. The CDR3 DNA is TGTGCCACCAGTGAAACGGGGACAGGGAGTTTCGATGAGCAGTTCTTC.

The V gene is TRBV20-1, the J gene TRBJ1-4; possibly TRBD1 for D (5 bases). Trimming left V 0 bases short and J 4 bases short, with 12 bases between. The V gene's germline CDR1 is DFQATT and CDR2 SNEGSKA (reference sequence). The CDR3 runs to 15 residues. The CDR3 protein is CSARDRVTNNEKLFF. CDR3 coding DNA: TGCAGTGCTAGAGACAGGGTTACTAATAATGAAAAACTGTTTTTT.

V is TRBV6-2 or TRBV6-3 and J is TRBJ2-3; no firm D call. V was pared by 6 bases and J by 1 base, with 14 bases between. This CDR3 has 15 residues. From germline, CDR1 is MNHEY and CDR2 SVGEGT. The CDR3 nucleotides read TGTGCCAGCAGGCTAGAAAGCCTCGGCACAGATACGCAGTATTTT. Protein sequence: CASRLESLGTDTQYF.

There are many counts of this clonotype. The chain has TRBV5-1 and TRBJ2-3; no clear D. The CDR3 spans 14 residues. V lost 2 bases and J 1 base, leaving 8 bases between the germline ends. CDR1 SGHRS and CDR2 YFSETQ come from the germline V gene. The CDR3 nucleotides read TGCGCCAGCAGCTTTGACCTACGCACAGATACGCAGTATTTT. It specifies CASSFDLRTDTQYF.

The rearrangement joins TRBV5-6 to TRBJ2-7, with TRBD2 matching 10 bases. V trimming: 5 bases; J trimming: 4 bases; junction bases outside the gene matches: 12. Germline lookup yields CDR1 SGHDT and CDR2 YYEEEE. The CDR3 runs to 16 residues. The DNA of the CDR3 is TGTGCCAGCAGTTACCTGCCTAGCGGGGGATCTTACGAGCAGTACTTC. Its translation is CASSYLPSGGSYEQYF.

A few counts support this clonotype. The rearrangement joins TRBV5-1 to TRBJ1-6, with D maybe TRBD1 (5 bases). Germline CDR1 and CDR2: SGHRS and YFSETQ. V was clipped by 4 bases and J by 2 bases, with 10 bases between them. There are 15 residues in the CDR3. CDR3 protein: CASSAGVPYNSPLHF. CDR3 bases: TGCGCCAGCAGCGCGGGGGTCCCCTATAATTCACCCCTCCACTTT.

This clonotype was found a few times. CDR3 sequence (DNA): TGTGCCAGCAGCTTAGGAGGGGGGATCGGAGATACGCAGTATTTT. Amino acid sequence: CASSLGGGIGDTQYF. V is TRBV7-9 and J is TRBJ2-3, with D possibly being TRBD1 or TRBD2 (6 bases each). V was clipped by 1 base and J by 5 bases, with 13 bases between them. The CDR3 totals 15 residues. Germline-derived CDR1 and CDR2 are SEHNR and FQNEAQ (reference sequence).